Presented here are 16 T cell receptor beta chains from one specimen sequenced in a study of T cell repertoires in cytomegalovirus infection (dated by TCRdb to about 2019). Sequencer: Illumina HiSeq 1500. TCRdb itself trimmed the public reads at Q25 with fastp, ran MiXCR and retained productive beta chains. Rows merge per CDR3 protein into single entries with the most common DNA and genes. The sample table records about 740,000 distinct CDR3 sequences; 35% to 45% of these occur just once. Clones ranked in the top ten supply more than 2.5% of the sample. The sequencing input was PBMCs. The origin of the receptors is a human donor in good health (CMV status not recorded). Some clones in this sample may be carry-over from other donors' samples.

J is TRBJ2-1 and V is TRBV7-6; the D gene could be TRBD1 or TRBD2 (5 bases each). CDR1 and CDR2 (germline): SGHVS, FNYEAQ. CDR3 length equals 15 residues. V lost 2 bases to trimming and J lost 2 bases, with 10 bases between them. The CDR3 is CASSLPGRAYNEQFF. The CDR3 DNA is TGTGCCAGCAGCTTACCAGGGCGGGCCTACAATGAGCAGTTCTTC. The full variable domain, rest sourced from reference TRBV7-6 and TRBJ2-1, is GAGVSQSPRYKVTKRGQDVALRCDPISGHVSLYWYRQALGQGPEFLTYFNYEAQQDKSGLPNDRFSAERPEGSISTLTIQRTEQRDSAMYRCASSLPGRAYNEQFFGPGTRLTVL.

The chain recombines TRBV12-5 with TRBJ2-3; D gene uncertain. From germline, CDR1 is LGHNT and CDR2 FRNRAP. Trimming removed 3 bases from V and 4 bases from J, with 14 bases in between. The CDR3 loop spans 15 amino acids. The CDR3 sequence is CASGFGQAEADTQYF. CDR3 in DNA: TGTGCTAGTGGTTTTGGCCAGGCGGAAGCAGATACGCAGTATTTT.

This clonotype has just one count. The chain couples TRBV5-4 to TRBJ2-5; the D is unclear. The V end was cut by 2 bases, the J end by 5 bases, with 16 bases between. CDR3 size: 15 residues. Germline V gene data show CDR1 as SGHNT and CDR2 as YYREEE (reference sequence). The CDR3, as DNA: TGTGCCAGCAGCTTTGTAAGTGCAGTCCGGGAGACCCAGTACTTC. This encodes CASSFVSAVRETQYF.

This clonotype was seen a handful of times. The chain is built from TRBV28 and TRBJ1-3; D gene ambiguous. CDR1 and CDR2 from the germline V gene are MDHEN and SYDVKM. There are 16 residues in the CDR3. V was cut by 3 bases and J by 0 bases, with 12 bases left in between. In nucleotides, the CDR3 is TGTGCCAGCAGTTTTTACACAGACTACTCTGGAAACACCATATATTTT. Its translation: CASSFYTDYSGNTIYF. The full variable domain, completed using reference TRBV28 and TRBJ1-3, is DVKVTQSSRYLVKRTGEKVFLECVQDMDHENMFWYRQDPGLGLRLIYFSYDVKMKEKGDIPEGYSVSREKKERFSLILESASTNQTSMYLCASSFYTDYSGNTIYFGEGSWLTVV.

Of note for this clonotype: This could be a read error, since a much larger clone is one nucleotide away. The gene calls are TRBV7-2 and TRBJ2-2; tentatively, D is TRBD1 (5 bases). CDR1 is SGHTA and CDR2 is FQGNSA in the germline V gene. The CDR3 spans 15 residues. The CDR3 bases are TGTGCCAGCAGCTCCAGTGCTGGGGCGACCGTGGAGCTGTTTTTT. Residues: CASSSSAGATVELFF.

This clonotype showed up just a few times. This sequence joins TRBV15 and TRBJ2-5; no definite D call. V lost 0 bases, J lost 0 bases, and 5 bases lay in between. This CDR3 region has 14 residues. Germline lookup yields CDR1 LNHNV and CDR2 YYDKDF (reference sequence). CDR3 protein: CATSRDPDQETQYF. DNA for the CDR3: TGTGCCACCAGCAGAGATCCGGACCAAGAGACCCAGTACTTC.

The gene calls are TRBV15 and TRBJ1-6; a possible D gene is TRBD1 (5 bases). The V end lost 4 bases, the J end lost 10 bases, and 14 bases lay between the germline ends. Germline CDR1 and CDR2: LNHNV and YYDKDF (reference sequence). This CDR3 has 14 amino acids. As DNA, the CDR3 is TGTGCCACCAGCAACTCTGGGGGTTGGTCACCCCTCCACTTT. It is translated as CATSNSGGWSPLHF.

This clonotype occurred a few times. This chain connects TRBV6-2 or TRBV6-3 to TRBJ2-2; D not certain. V dropped 3 bases and J dropped 3 bases, with 14 bases sitting between them. This CDR3 has 16 residues. The V gene's germline CDR1 is MNHEY and CDR2 SVGEGT. CDR3 region: CASSYLSRDDTGELFF. CDR3 bases: TGTGCCAGCAGTTATCTTTCACGTGATGACACCGGGGAGCTGTTTTTT.

This chain links TRBV6-1 with TRBJ2-1; 12 positions match TRBD2. The CDR3 is 16 amino acids. Unmatched junction bases numbered 3, after V lost 0 bases and J lost 6 bases. Looked up from germline, CDR1 is MNHNS and CDR2 is SASEGT. Written as DNA, the CDR3 is TGTGCCAGCAGTGAAGCGCTAGCGGGGGGGCCCAATGAGCAGTTCTTC. This gives the protein CASSEALAGGPNEQFF.

A word on this clonotype: Because it lacks the conserved phenylalanine or tryptophan at the end, this CDR3 is likely a read error. Because the CDR3's place on the DNA is in doubt, the DNA is left out and the CDR3 is given as listed by TCRdb. This chain uses TRBV6-2 or TRBV6-3 with TRBJ2-1; the listed D gene, TRBD2, was not tested against the DNA. The CDR3 length is 18 residues, termini included. Germline V gene sequence: CDR1 MNHEY, CDR2 SVGEGT. The CDR3 here is CDSSYSLVSPRSYNYKFC.

CDR3: CASSLTGTSGSNEQYF. The CDR3, as DNA: TGTGCCAGCAGCTTAACCGGGACTAGCGGGAGTAACGAGCAGTACTTC. The rearrangement uses TRBV7-6 and TRBJ2-7, with 14 bases fitting TRBD2. Germline V lookup: CDR1 SGHVS, CDR2 FNYEAQ. The CDR3 has 16 amino acids. Trimming took 2 bases from V and 5 from J; bases not matched to a gene: 5. Combining the CDR3 with reference TRBV7-6 and TRBJ2-7 gives the whole variable domain GAGVSQSPRYKVTKRGQDVALRCDPISGHVSLYWYRQALGQGPEFLTYFNYEAQQDKSGLPNDRFSAERPEGSISTLTIQRTEQRDSAMYRCASSLTGTSGSNEQYFGPGTRLTVT.

This clonotype was seen more than once but under ten times. The V and J genes are TRBV6-1 and TRBJ1-1; a possible D gene is TRBD1 (6 bases). Germline CDR1 reads MNHNS; CDR2 reads SASEGT. V was pared by 3 bases and J by 4 bases, with 15 bases between. This CDR3 spans 15 amino acids. The CDR3 DNA is TGTGCCAGCAGTGACCCGGGACACGGCATCACTGAAGCTTTCTTT. Amino acids: CASSDPGHGITEAFF.

This clonotype was detected only a few times. This chain joins TRBV7-9 and TRBJ2-5; tentative D call: TRBD2 (5 bases). Germline values: CDR1 SEHNR, CDR2 FQNEAQ (reference sequence). The length of the CDR3 is 17 residues. Trimming pared 5 bases from V and 5 bases from J, leaving 24 bases between. The CDR3 is CASSPHLGLQRGETQYF. As DNA, the CDR3 is TGTGCCAGCAGCCCCCATTTAGGACTCCAGCGCGGGGAGACCCAGTACTTC.

The chain links TRBV10-2 to TRBJ1-1, with 9 bases aligning to TRBD1. The CDR3 consists of 14 residues. Germline V gives CDR1 WSHSY, CDR2 SAAADI. V shed 10 bases and J 4 bases; nucleotides not matched to a gene: 10. The CDR3 loop reads CAIQNTGGVTEAFF. DNA of the CDR3: TGCGCCATCCAAAATACAGGGGGCGTCACTGAAGCTTTCTTT.

This clonotype was found many times. This CDR3 reads CASSFIENTEAFF. CDR3 bases: TGTGCCAGCAGCTTTATAGAGAACACTGAAGCTTTCTTT. The chain uses TRBV7-9 and TRBJ1-1, with D unresolved. The ends were cut back, 3 bases at V and 1 base at J, with 6 bases in the middle. Germline V CDR1 and CDR2: SEHNR, FQNEAQ (reference sequence). The CDR3 runs to 13 residues.

A note on this clonotype: This likely traces to a read error, being one base from a far larger clone. This chain links TRBV7-3 with TRBJ1-5; tentative D call: TRBD1 (6 bases). This CDR3 spans 13 amino acids. Germline V gene sequence: CDR1 SGHTA, CDR2 FQGTGA. CDR3 region: CASSLEGGQPQQF. The CDR3 coding sequence is TGTGCCAGCAGCCTAGAAGGGGGTCAGCCCCAGCAGTTT.